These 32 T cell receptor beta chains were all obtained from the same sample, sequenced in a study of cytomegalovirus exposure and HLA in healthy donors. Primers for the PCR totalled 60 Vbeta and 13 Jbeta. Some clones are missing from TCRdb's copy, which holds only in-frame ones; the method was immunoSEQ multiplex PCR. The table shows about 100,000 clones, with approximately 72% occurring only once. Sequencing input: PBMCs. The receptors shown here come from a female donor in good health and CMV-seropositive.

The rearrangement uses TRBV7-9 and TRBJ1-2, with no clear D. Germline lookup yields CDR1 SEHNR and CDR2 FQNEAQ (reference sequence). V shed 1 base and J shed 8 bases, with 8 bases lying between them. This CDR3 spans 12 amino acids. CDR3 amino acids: CASSLDMQGYTF. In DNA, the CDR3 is TGTGCCAGCAGCTTAGACATGCAAGGCTACACCTTC.

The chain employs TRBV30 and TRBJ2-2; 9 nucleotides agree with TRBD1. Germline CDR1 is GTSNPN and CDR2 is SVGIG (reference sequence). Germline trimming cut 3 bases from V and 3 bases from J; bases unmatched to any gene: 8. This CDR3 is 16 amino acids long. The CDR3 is CAWSQQGARDTGELFF. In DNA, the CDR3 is TGTGCCTGGAGCCAACAGGGGGCGAGGGACACCGGGGAGCTGTTTTTT.

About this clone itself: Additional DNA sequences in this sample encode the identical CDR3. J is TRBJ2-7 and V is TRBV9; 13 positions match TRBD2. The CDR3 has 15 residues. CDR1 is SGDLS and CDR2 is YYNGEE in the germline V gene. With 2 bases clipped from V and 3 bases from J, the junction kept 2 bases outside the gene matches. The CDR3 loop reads CASSVGLAGDYEQYF. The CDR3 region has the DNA TGTGCCAGCAGCGTCGGACTAGCGGGAGACTACGAGCAGTACTTC.

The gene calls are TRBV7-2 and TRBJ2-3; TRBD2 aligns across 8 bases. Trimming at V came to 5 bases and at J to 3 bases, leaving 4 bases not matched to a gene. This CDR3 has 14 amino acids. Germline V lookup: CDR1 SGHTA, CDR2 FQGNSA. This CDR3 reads CASSRGGMTDTQYF. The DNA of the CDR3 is TGTGCCAGCAGCCGCGGGGGGATGACAGATACGCAGTATTTT.

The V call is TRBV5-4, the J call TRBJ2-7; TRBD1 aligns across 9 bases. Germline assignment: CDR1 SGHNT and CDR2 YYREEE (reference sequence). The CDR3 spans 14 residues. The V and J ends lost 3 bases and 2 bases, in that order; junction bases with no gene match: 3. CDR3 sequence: CASSWGQGAYEQYF. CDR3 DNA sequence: TGTGCCAGCAGCTGGGGACAGGGTGCCTACGAGCAGTACTTC.

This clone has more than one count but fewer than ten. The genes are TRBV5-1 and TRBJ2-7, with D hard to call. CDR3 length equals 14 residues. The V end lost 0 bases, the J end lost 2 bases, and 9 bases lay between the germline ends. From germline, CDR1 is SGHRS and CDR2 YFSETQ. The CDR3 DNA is TGCGCCAGCAGCTTGGTTGAGAATCCCTACGAGCAGTACTTC. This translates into CASSLVENPYEQYF.

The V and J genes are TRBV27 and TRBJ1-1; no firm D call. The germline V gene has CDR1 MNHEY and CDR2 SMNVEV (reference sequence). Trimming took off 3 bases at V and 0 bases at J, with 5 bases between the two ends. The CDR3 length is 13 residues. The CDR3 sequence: CASSLTLNTEAFF. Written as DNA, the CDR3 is TGTGCCAGCAGTTTGACACTGAACACTGAAGCTTTCTTT.

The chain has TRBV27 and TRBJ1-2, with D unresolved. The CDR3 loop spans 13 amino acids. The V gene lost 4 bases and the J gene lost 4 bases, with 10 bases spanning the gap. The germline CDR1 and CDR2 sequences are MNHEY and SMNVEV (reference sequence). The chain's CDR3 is CASSSNGLYGYTF. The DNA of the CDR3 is TGTGCCAGCAGTTCTAACGGACTCTATGGCTACACCTTC.

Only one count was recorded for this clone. CDR3 sequence reads: CAIGGEKLFF. The CDR3 DNA follows: TGTGCCATCGGGGGGGAAAAACTGTTTTTT. The chain uses TRBV28 and TRBJ1-4, with D tentatively TRBD1 (5 bases). From germline, CDR1 is MDHEN and CDR2 SYDVKM. This CDR3 spans 10 amino acids. Trimming took off 10 bases at V and 8 bases at J, with 8 bases between the two ends.

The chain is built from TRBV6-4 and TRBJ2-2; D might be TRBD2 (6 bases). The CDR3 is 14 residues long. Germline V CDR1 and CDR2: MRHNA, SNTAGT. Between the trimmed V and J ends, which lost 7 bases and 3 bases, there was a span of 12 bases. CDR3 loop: CASTSGPDTGELFF. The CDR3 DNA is TGTGCCAGCACCAGCGGGCCCGACACCGGGGAGCTGTTTTTT.

The CDR3 region is CASSHLGGRGTGELFF. CDR3 nucleotide sequence: TGTGCCAGCAGCCATCTGGGGGGGCGAGGCACCGGGGAGCTGTTTTTT. This sequence joins TRBV6-4 and TRBJ2-2, with D possibly being TRBD2 (7 bases). The germline V gene encodes CDR1 MRHNA and CDR2 SNTAGT. Between the trimmed V and J ends, which lost 6 bases and 4 bases, there was a span of 18 bases. The CDR3 contains 16 residues.

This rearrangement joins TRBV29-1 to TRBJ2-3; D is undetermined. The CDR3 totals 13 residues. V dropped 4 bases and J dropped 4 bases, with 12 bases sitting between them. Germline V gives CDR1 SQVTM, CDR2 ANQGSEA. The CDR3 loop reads CSVARLGADTQYF. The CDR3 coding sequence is TGCAGCGTTGCGCGGCTAGGCGCAGATACGCAGTATTTT.

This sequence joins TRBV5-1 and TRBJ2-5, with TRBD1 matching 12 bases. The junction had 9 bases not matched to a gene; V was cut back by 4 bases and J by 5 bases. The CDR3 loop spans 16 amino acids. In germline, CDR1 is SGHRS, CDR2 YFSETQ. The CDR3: CASSKTGTGGWETQYF. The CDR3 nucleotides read TGCGCCAGCAGCAAGACCGGGACAGGGGGCTGGGAGACCCAGTACTTC.

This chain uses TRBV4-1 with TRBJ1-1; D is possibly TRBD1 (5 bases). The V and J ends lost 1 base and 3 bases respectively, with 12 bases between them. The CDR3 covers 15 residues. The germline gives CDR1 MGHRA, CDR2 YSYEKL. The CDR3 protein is CASSQVGGRDTEAFF. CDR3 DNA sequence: TGCGCCAGCAGCCAAGTCGGGGGACGGGACACTGAAGCTTTCTTT.

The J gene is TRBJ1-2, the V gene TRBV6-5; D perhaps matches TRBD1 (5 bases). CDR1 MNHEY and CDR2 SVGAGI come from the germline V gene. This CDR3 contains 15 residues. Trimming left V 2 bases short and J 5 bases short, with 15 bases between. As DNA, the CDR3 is TGTGCCAGCAGTTACGGAGGGGCAGTCCCTTATGGCTACACCTTC. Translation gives CASSYGGAVPYGYTF.

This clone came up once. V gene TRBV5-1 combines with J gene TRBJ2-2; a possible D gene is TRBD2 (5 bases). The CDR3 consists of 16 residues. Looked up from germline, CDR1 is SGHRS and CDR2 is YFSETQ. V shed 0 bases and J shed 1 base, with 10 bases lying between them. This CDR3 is CASSLEVDWNTGELFF. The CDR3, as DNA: TGCGCCAGCAGCTTGGAAGTGGACTGGAACACCGGGGAGCTGTTTTTT.

The CDR3 sequence: CATSRVRAGNTEAFF. The CDR3 nucleotides read TGTGCCACCAGCAGAGTCAGGGCCGGGAACACTGAAGCTTTCTTT. The rearrangement uses TRBV15 and TRBJ1-1; D may be TRBD1 (5 bases). This CDR3 has 15 residues. V was trimmed by 1 base and J by 1 base, leaving 10 bases between them. CDR1 LNHNV and CDR2 YYDKDF come from the germline V gene (reference sequence).

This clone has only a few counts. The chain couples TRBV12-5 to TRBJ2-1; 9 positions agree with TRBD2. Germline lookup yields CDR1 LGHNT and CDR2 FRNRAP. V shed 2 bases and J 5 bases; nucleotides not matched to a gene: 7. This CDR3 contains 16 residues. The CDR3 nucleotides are TGTGCTAGTGGTTTGTCAGTGACTAGCGGCCACAATGAGCAGTTCTTC. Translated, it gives CASGLSVTSGHNEQFF.

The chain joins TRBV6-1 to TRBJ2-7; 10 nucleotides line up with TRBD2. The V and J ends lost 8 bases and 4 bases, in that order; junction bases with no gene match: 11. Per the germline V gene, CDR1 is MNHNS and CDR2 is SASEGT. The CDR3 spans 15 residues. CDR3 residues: CASCRTSGALYEQYF. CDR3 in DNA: TGTGCCAGCTGCCGGACTAGCGGAGCCCTGTACGAGCAGTACTTC.

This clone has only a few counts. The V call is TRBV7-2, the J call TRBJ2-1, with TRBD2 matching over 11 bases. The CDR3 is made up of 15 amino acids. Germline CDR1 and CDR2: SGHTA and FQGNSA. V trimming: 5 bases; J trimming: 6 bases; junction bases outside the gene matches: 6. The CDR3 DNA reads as TGTGCCAGCAGCCCGTTTAGCGGGAGGGCCAATGAGCAGTTCTTC. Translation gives CASSPFSGRANEQFF.

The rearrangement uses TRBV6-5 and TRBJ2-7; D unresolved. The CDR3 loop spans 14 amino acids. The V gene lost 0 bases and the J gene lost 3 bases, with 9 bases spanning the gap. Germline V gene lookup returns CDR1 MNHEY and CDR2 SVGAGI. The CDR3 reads CASSYSARYYEQYF. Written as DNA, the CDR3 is TGTGCCAGCAGTTACTCGGCTCGTTACTACGAGCAGTACTTC.

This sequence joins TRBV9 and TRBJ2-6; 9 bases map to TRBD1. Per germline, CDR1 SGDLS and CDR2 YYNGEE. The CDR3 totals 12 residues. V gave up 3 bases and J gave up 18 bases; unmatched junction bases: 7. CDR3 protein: CASSAFTGGKTF. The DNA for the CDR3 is TGTGCCAGCAGCGCGTTTACAGGGGGCAAGACTTTC.

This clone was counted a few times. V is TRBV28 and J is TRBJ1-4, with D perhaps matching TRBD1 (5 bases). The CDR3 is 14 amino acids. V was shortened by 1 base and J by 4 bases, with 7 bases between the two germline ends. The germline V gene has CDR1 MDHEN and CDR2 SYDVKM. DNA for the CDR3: TGTGCCAGCAGTTTATCGGGACTTAATGAAAAACTGTTTTTT. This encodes CASSLSGLNEKLFF.

CDR3 protein: CAWSVRQGYNSPLHF. The CDR3 nucleotides read TGTGCCTGGAGTGTAAGGCAGGGGTATAATTCACCCCTCCACTTT. This rearrangement joins TRBV30 to TRBJ1-6; perhaps TRBD1 as D (6 bases). This CDR3 has 15 amino acids. CDR1 is GTSNPN, CDR2 SVGIG, per germline (reference sequence). V lost 0 bases and J lost 4, with 10 bases in between.

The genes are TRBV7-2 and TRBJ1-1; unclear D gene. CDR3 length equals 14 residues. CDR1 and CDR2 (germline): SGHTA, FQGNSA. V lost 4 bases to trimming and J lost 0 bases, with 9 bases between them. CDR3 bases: TGTGCCAGCAGCTCCCGGAGAGTGAACACTGAAGCTTTCTTT. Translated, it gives CASSSRRVNTEAFF.

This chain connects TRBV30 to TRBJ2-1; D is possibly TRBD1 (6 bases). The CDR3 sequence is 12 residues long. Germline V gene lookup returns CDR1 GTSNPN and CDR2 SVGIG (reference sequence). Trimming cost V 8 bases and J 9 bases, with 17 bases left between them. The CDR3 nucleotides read TGTGCCCGATCCGAACAGGGCAGTGAGCAGTTCTTC. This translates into CARSEQGSEQFF.

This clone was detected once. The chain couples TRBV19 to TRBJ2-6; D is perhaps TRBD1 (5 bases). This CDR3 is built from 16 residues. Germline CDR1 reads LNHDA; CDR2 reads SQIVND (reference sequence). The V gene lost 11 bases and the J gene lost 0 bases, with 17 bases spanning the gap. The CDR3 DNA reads TGTGCCCCATGGGCTCAGGGATCCTCTGGGGCCAACGTCCTGACTTTC. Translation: CAPWAQGSSGANVLTF.

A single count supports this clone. CDR3 coding DNA: TGTGCCAGCAGCACGACAGGGTCTGATACGCAGTATTTT. It codes for CASSTTGSDTQYF. The chain uses TRBV9 and TRBJ2-3; 7 bases are shared with TRBD1. V gave up 4 bases and J gave up 6 bases; unmatched junction bases: 5. This CDR3 contains 13 residues. Germline values: CDR1 SGDLS, CDR2 YYNGEE.

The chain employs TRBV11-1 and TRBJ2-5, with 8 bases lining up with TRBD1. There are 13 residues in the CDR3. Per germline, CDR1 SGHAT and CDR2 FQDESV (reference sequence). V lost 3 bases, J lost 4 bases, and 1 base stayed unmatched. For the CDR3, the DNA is TGTGCCAGCAGCTTGGACAGGGCAGAGACCCAGTACTTC. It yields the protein CASSLDRAETQYF. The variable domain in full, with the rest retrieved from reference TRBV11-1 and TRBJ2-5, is EAEVAQSPRYKITEKSQAVAFWCDPISGHATLYWYRQILGQGPELLVQFQDESVVDDSQLPKDRFSAERLKGVDSTLKIQPAELGDSAMYLCASSLDRAETQYFGPGTRLLVL.

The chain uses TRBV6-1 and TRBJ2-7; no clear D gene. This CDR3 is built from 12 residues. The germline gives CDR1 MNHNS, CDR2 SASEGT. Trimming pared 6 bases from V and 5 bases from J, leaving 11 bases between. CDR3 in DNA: TGTGCCAGCAGCTCTAGAACCGACGAGCAGTACTTC. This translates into CASSSRTDEQYF.

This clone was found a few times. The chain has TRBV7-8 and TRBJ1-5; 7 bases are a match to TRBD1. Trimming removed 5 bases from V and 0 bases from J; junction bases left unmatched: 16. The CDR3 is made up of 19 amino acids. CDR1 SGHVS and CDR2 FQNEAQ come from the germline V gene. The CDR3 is CASSANGTETVYSNQPQHF. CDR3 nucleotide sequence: TGTGCCAGCAGCGCCAACGGGACAGAGACCGTATATAGCAATCAGCCCCAGCATTTT.

The CDR3 coding sequence is TGTGCCAGCAGCCAAGGGGGACTAGCGGGAGCGGGGGAGACCCAGTACTTC. Translation gives CASSQGGLAGAGETQYF. This chain connects TRBV4-2 to TRBJ2-5, with 14 bases fitting TRBD2. V lost 1 base, J lost 5 bases, and 6 bases stayed unmatched. Germline V lookup: CDR1 LGHNA, CDR2 YNFKEQ. The CDR3 extends over 17 amino acids.